This T cell receptor (beta chain) was observed in a study of blood T cell repertoires in COVID-19. Study at large: Sites in the United States, Italy and Spain provided acute and convalescent COVID-19 samples. The analysed material was cDNA or gDNA that came from T cells, B-cell-depleted T cells, or PBMCs.

The germline gives CDR1 MGHRA, CDR2 YSYEKL. The CDR3 extends over 16 amino acids. The germline V and J ends were trimmed by 0 bases and 1 base, with 10 bases remaining between them. Original data processing: Amplified reference gene primers provided the basis for estimating nucleated cell counts. Profiled with immunoSEQ multiplex PCR; TCRdb holds only in-frame clones, not every one. The V and J calls and clone size come from that table; D and trimming were worked out from the DNA. The repertoire includes roughly 160,000 clones, approximately 80% of them detected once, and roughly 2.9% sits in the top ten.

The chain employs TRBV4-1 and TRBJ1-5; D not resolved. The receptor's source is a woman aged 55 to 70 with acute or convalescent COVID-19. The sequencing sample was made of peripheral blood. The CDR3: CASSQEGSPSNQPQHF. CDR3 DNA sequence: TGCGCCAGCAGCCAAGAGGGGAGTCCGAGCAATCAGCCCCAGCATTTT.